These 13 T cell receptor beta chains came from one sample sequenced in a study of T cell repertoires in ileal Crohn's disease. Clones were sequenced by immunoSEQ multiplex PCR, and TCRdb holds only the in-frame ones, with some missing. The sample includes a few thousand clones, approximately 70% of them seen just once. The sequenced material came from ileal tissue. Receptors were obtained from an adult with Crohn's disease.

The chain recombines TRBV4-3 with TRBJ2-2, with 7 bases matching TRBD2. After removal of 1 base from V and 4 bases from J, the junction contained 15 bases not matched to a gene. Germline V gene sequence: CDR1 LGHNA, CDR2 YSLEER. This CDR3 contains 19 residues. CDR3 region: CASSQGFGRGGSGTGELFF. CDR3 nucleotides: TGCGCCAGCAGCCAAGGTTTTGGTCGCGGGGGTAGCGGCACCGGGGAGCTGTTTTTT.

The rearrangement uses TRBV2 and TRBJ2-5; 7 bases are shared with TRBD1. Losses at the gene ends were 7 bases for V and 2 bases for J; bases not matched to a gene: 4. The CDR3 sequence is 13 residues long. Germline V gene lookup returns CDR1 SNHLY and CDR2 FYNNEI. In DNA, the CDR3 is TGTGCCAGCACGGAACAGGGGCAAGAGACCCAGTACTTC. Protein sequence: CASTEQGQETQYF.

The DNA of the CDR3 is TGCAGCGTTGCGGGGGGGCCAGAGACCCAGTACTTC. This translates into CSVAGGPETQYF. The chain carries TRBV29-1 and TRBJ2-5; 8 bases match TRBD2. The CDR3 covers 12 residues. The V segment lost 4 bases and the J segment 4 bases; nucleotides outside the gene matches: 2. CDR1 and CDR2 (germline): SQVTM, ANQGSEA.

The V gene is TRBV7-6, the J gene TRBJ2-1; tentative D call: TRBD1 (7 bases). This CDR3 region has 15 residues. Germline CDR1 SGHVS, CDR2 FNYEAQ. The V gene lost 5 bases and the J gene lost 6 bases, with 17 bases spanning the gap. The CDR3 DNA reads TGTGCCAGCAGCCTGGAGGGGGCGCCGGGCAATGAGCAGTTCTTC. Its translation: CASSLEGAPGNEQFF. Full variable domain (remainder filled in from reference TRBV7-6 and TRBJ2-1): GAGVSQSPRYKVTKRGQDVALRCDPISGHVSLYWYRQALGQGPEFLTYFNYEAQQDKSGLPNDRFSAERPEGSISTLTIQRTEQRDSAMYRCASSLEGAPGNEQFFGPGTRLTVL.

V and J are TRBV4-1 and TRBJ2-6; D might be TRBD1 (6 bases). Germline loops: CDR1 MGHRA, CDR2 YSYEKL. V was cut by 0 bases and J by 0 bases, with 9 bases left in between. The CDR3 is 17 residues long. CDR3 protein: CASSQEYRASGANVLTF. In DNA, the CDR3 is TGCGCCAGCAGCCAAGAATACAGGGCCTCTGGGGCCAACGTCCTGACTTTC.

Details on this clone: The germline gene is not matched at one end of the junction; a read error may be the cause. The chain uses TRBV28 and TRBJ2-7, with 15 bases that match TRBD2. CDR1 is MDHEN and CDR2 is SYDVKM in the germline V gene. This CDR3 is built from 14 residues. For the CDR3, the DNA is TGTGCCAGCAGTCCCGGACTAGCGGGAGGGACTAGTCACTTC. It yields the protein CASSPGLAGGTSHF.

V is TRBV13 and J is TRBJ2-3, with D hard to call. Germline V gene sequence: CDR1 PRHDT, CDR2 FYEKMQ (reference sequence). V lost 2 bases to trimming and J lost 2 bases, with 11 bases between them. The CDR3 is made up of 15 amino acids. The CDR3: CASSLRSTPTDTQYF. The CDR3 DNA reads TGTGCCAGCAGCTTAAGATCGACTCCCACAGATACGCAGTATTTT.

The chain is built from TRBV7-2 and TRBJ2-1; 11 bases are shared with TRBD2. CDR1 SGHTA and CDR2 FQGNSA come from the germline V gene. Unmatched junction bases numbered 9, after V lost 1 base and J lost 16 bases. This CDR3 is 14 amino acids long. The CDR3 DNA sequence: TGTGCCAGCAGCTTAGGAGGGCTAGCGGGGGGCTCATTCTTC. It specifies CASSLGGLAGGSFF.

The J gene is TRBJ2-1, the V gene TRBV5-5; possibly TRBD2 for D (6 bases). Germline assignment: CDR1 SGHKS and CDR2 YYEKEE (reference sequence). The CDR3 runs to 17 residues. V shed 3 bases and J shed 4 bases, with 20 bases lying between them. The CDR3 region is CASSWSVGGIGYNEQFF. The CDR3 region has the DNA TGTGCCAGCAGCTGGAGCGTGGGCGGGATTGGGTACAATGAGCAGTTCTTC.

The genes are TRBV28 and TRBJ1-2; D is unresolved. Looked up from germline, CDR1 is MDHEN and CDR2 is SYDVKM. The ends were cut back, 5 bases at V and 3 bases at J, with 13 bases in the middle. This CDR3 has 14 residues. CDR3 region: CASSRDVVYYGYTF. CDR3 sequence (DNA): TGTGCCAGCAGTCGAGATGTGGTATACTATGGCTACACCTTC.

The V and J genes are TRBV11-2 and TRBJ2-5, with a possible D match to TRBD1 (5 bases). The length of the CDR3 is 15 residues. Between the trimmed V and J ends, which lost 5 bases and 2 bases, there was a span of 15 bases. Germline lookup yields CDR1 SGHAT and CDR2 FQNNGV. Written as DNA, the CDR3 is TGTGCCAGCAGCCCTCTGTGGGGCCCTCAAGAGACCCAGTACTTC. This translates into CASSPLWGPQETQYF.

The rearrangement links TRBV11-2 to TRBJ1-1; TRBD1 is a possible D gene (6 bases). From germline, CDR1 is SGHAT and CDR2 FQNNGV. The CDR3 consists of 16 residues. V was pared by 2 bases and J by 0 bases, with 13 bases between. CDR3 nucleotides: TGTGCCAGCAGCTTATTGGGACAAGCGCTGAACACTGAAGCTTTCTTT. It specifies CASSLLGQALNTEAFF.

This clone turned up a few times. V usage is TRBV19 and J usage is TRBJ1-1; no definite D call. Trimming pared 3 bases from V and 4 bases from J, leaving 15 bases between. CDR1 and CDR2 from the germline V gene are LNHDA and SQIVND (reference sequence). The CDR3 covers 15 residues. CDR3 residues: CASSIGRKRGTEAFF. The CDR3 coding sequence is TGTGCCAGTAGTATTGGGAGAAAACGGGGCACTGAAGCTTTCTTT.